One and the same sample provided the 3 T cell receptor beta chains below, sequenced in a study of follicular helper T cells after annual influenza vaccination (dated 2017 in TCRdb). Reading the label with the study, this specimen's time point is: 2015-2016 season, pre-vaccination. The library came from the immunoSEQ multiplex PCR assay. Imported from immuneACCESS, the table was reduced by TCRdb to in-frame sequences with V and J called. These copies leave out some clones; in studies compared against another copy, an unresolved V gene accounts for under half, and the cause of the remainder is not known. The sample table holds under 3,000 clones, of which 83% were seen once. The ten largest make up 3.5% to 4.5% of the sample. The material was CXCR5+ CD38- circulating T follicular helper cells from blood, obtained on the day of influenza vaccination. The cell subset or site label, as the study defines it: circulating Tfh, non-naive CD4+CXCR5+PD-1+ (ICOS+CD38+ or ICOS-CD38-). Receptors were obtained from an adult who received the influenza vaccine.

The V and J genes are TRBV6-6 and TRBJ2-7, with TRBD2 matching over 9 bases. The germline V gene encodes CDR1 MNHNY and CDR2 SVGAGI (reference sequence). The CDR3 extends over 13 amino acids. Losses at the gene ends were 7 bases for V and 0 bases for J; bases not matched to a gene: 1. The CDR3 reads CASTAGGSYEQYF. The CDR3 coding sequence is TGTGCCAGCACAGCGGGAGGCTCCTACGAGCAGTACTTC.

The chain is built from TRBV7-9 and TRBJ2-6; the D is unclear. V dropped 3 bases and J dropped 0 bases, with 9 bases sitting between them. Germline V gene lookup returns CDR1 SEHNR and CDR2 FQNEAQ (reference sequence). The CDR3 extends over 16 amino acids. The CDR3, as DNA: TGTGCCAGCAGCTTGGGCCAATACTCTGGGGCCAACGTCCTGACTTTC. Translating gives CASSLGQYSGANVLTF.

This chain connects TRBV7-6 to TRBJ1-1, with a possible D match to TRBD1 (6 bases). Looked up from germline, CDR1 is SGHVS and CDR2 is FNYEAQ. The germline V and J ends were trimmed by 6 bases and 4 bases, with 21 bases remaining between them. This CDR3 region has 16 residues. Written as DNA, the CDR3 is TGTGCCAGCAGTCCCCTCCCGAGCGGGGGGCCCACTGAAGCTTTCTTT. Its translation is CASSPLPSGGPTEAFF.